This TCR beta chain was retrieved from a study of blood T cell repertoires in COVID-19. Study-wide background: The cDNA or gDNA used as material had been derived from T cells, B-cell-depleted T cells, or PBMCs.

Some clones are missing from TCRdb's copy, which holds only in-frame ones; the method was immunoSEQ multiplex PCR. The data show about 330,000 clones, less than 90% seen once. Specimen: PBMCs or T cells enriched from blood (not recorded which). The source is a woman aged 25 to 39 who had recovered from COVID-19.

CDR3 protein: CASSQDGEGVDTEAFF. DNA of the CDR3: TGCGCCAGCAGCCAAGATGGTGAGGGAGTGGACACTGAAGCTTTCTTT. The gene calls are TRBV4-3 and TRBJ1-1; D uncertain. This CDR3 contains 16 residues. The germline V and J ends were trimmed by 0 bases and 3 bases, with 14 bases remaining between them. Germline V gene lookup returns CDR1 LGHNA and CDR2 YSLEER.